This T cell receptor (beta chain) was captured by sequencing in a study of breast tumors, draining lymph nodes, adjacent tissues. Whole-study results and caveats: The lymph node origin of tumor T cells was framed as consistent with a hypothesis, not demonstrated. Tumor repertoires ranked between lymph nodes and nontumor tissue in diversity, with V and J gene preferences.

In regard to this clonotype: Antigen: not known.

CDR1 and CDR2 (germline): SNHLY, FYNNEI. Trimming pared 7 bases from V and 5 bases from J, leaving 9 bases between. The CDR3 sequence is 11 residues long. Breast cancer patients provided tissue from their axillary draining lymph nodes. From the multiplex PCR reads, TCRdb called clonotypes with MiXCR, one entry per CDR3 protein. The table lists approximately 230,000 distinct CDR3 sequences, roughly a third of them singletons. The sequence came from a female donor with breast cancer. Some clones in this sample may be carry-over from other donors' samples. Source material: axillary lymph node tissue. V gene TRBV2 combines with J gene TRBJ2-7, with D uncertain. The CDR3 DNA sequence: TGTGCCAGCATCACGGCCGACGAGCAGTACTTC. Translation gives CASITADEQYF.